What follows is one T cell receptor beta chain and its context. Antigen unknown. PCR employed 60 Vbeta and 13 Jbeta primers. Sequencing used immunoSEQ multiplex PCR; TCRdb keeps in-frame clones, though not all of them. The data show 150,000 to 180,000 clones, roughly 84% seen once. The record originates from a study of cytomegalovirus exposure and HLA in healthy donors. Across the whole study: Earlier, 117 million unique TCR beta sequences were recovered from approximately 180 million T cells by an analysis. Study conclusions and caveats: Certain indistinguishable V segments, among them TRBV6-2 and TRBV6-3, were excluded. The authors judged a highly shared variant cluster likely a sequencing artifact. Analysis was performed later, and it showed HLA-associated TCR beta chains to be more clonally expanded than equally common others.

The CDR3 is made up of 18 amino acids. The junction had 13 bases not matched to a gene; V was cut back by 6 bases and J by 4 bases. Germline assignment: CDR1 SNHLY and CDR2 FYNNEI. Sequencing input: PBMCs. This rearrangement joins TRBV2 to TRBJ1-3; 12 nucleotides match TRBD1. The sequence was collected from a woman in her late teens or twenties in good health and CMV-seronegative. Here the CDR3 reads CASRAMSWDRGQGNTIYF. CDR3 nucleotides: TGTGCCAGCAGGGCCATGAGTTGGGACAGGGGGCAAGGAAACACCATATATTTT.